The text below deals with one T cell receptor (beta chain). Its target is not known. These data originate in a study of T cell repertoires in cytomegalovirus infection. Study in general: Recently identified HLA-C-restricted and well-studied HLA-B-restricted CMV epitopes were used. From public TCR beta signatures came an indication of both CMV infection and matching HLA type. General study points: Dominating the ex vivo response were HLA-C-restricted CMV-specific TCR beta clonotypes.

Each CDR3 protein gets one entry after TCRdb re-called the reads with MiXCR. Found here are 65,000 to 85,000 distinct CDR3 sequences, 25% to 30% of them singletons; the top ten hold roughly 60%. The source was CD8+ T cells from cultured PBMCs, collected from culture after CMV antigen stimulation. The source of this sequence is a human donor in good health (CMV status not recorded). Some clones in this sample may be carry-over from other donors' samples.

DNA of the CDR3: TGCGCCAGCAGCCAAGATCTGAGGGACTATGGCTACACCTTC. It yields the protein CASSQDLRDYGYTF. This chain joins TRBV4-1 and TRBJ1-2; D gene uncertain. The CDR3 runs 14 residues. Germline lookup yields CDR1 MGHRA and CDR2 YSYEKL. V was pared by 0 bases and J by 3 bases, with 8 bases between.